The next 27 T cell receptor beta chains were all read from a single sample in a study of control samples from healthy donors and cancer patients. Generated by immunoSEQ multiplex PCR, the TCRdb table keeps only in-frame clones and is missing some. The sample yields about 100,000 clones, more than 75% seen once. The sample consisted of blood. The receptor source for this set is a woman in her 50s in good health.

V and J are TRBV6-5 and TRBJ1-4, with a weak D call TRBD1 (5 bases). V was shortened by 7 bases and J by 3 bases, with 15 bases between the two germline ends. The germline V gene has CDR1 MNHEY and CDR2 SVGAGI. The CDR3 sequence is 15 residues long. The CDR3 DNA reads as TGTGCCAGCACCCCGTCCGGGGCGCCTAATGAAAAACTGTTTTTT. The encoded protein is CASTPSGAPNEKLFF.

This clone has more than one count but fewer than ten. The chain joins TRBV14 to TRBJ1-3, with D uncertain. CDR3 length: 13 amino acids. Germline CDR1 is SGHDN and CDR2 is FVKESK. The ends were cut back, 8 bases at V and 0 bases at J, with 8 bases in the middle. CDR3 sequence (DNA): TGTGCCAGCGGCCGGGCCTCTGGAAACACCATATATTTT. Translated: CASGRASGNTIYF.

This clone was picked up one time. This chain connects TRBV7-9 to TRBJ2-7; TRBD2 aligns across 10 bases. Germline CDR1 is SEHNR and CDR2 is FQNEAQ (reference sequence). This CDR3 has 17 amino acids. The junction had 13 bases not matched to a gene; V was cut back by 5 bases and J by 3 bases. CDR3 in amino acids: CASSRIMRTSGGYEQYF. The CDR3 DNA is TGTGCCAGCAGCCGAATTATGCGGACTAGCGGAGGCTACGAGCAGTACTTC.

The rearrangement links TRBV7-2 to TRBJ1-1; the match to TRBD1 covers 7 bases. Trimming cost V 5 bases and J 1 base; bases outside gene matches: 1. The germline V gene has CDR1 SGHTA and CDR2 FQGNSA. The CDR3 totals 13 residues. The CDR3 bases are TGTGCCAGCAGCCGGACAGGGAACACTGAAGCTTTCTTT. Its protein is CASSRTGNTEAFF. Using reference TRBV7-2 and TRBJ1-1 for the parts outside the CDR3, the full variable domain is GAGVSQSPSNKVTEKGKDVELRCDPISGHTALYWYRQSLGQGLEFLIYFQGNSAPDKSGLPSDRFSAERTGGSVSTLTIQRTQQEDSAVYLCASSRTGNTEAFFGQGTRLTVV.

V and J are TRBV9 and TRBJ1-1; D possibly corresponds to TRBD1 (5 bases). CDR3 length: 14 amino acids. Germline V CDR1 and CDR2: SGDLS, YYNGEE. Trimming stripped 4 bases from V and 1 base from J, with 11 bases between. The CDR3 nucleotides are TGTGCCAGCAGCTTTCGACAGCAGAACACTGAAGCTTTCTTT. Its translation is CASSFRQQNTEAFF.

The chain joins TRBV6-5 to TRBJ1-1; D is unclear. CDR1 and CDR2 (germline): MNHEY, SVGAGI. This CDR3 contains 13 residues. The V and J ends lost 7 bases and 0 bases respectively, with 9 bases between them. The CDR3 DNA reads TGTGCCAGCACCCTACACCTGAACACTGAAGCTTTCTTT. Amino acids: CASTLHLNTEAFF.

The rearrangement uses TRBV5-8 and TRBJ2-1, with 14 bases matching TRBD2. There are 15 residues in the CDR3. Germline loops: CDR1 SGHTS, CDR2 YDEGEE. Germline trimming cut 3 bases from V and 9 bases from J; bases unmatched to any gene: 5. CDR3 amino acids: CASSSSTSGRGEQFF. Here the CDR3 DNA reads TGTGCCAGCAGCTCCTCGACTAGCGGGAGGGGTGAGCAGTTCTTC.

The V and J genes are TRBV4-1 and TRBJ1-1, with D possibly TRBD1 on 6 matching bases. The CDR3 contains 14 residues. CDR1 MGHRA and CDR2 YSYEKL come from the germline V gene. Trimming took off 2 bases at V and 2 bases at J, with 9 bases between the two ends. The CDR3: CASSQRTANTEAFF. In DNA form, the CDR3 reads TGCGCCAGCAGCCAAAGGACAGCCAACACTGAAGCTTTCTTT.

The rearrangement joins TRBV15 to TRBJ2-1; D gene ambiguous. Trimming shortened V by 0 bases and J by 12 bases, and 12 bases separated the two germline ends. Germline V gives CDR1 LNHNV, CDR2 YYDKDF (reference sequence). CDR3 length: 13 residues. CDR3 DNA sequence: TGTGCCACCAGCAGAGATCTTAATTCGTGGCAGTTCTTC. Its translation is CATSRDLNSWQFF.

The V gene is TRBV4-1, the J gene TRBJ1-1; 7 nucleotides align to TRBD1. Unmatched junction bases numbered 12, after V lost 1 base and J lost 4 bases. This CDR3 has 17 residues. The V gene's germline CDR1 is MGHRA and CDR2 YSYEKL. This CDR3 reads CASSQGWLRQGFTEAFF. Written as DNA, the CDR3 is TGCGCCAGCAGCCAAGGGTGGTTGAGACAGGGCTTCACTGAAGCTTTCTTT.

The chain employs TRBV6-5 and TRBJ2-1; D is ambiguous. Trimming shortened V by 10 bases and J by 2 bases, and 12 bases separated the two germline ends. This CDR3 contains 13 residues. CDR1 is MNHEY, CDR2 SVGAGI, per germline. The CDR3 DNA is TGTGCCACGGCCCCCTATACCTACAATGAGCAGTTCTTC. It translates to CATAPYTYNEQFF.

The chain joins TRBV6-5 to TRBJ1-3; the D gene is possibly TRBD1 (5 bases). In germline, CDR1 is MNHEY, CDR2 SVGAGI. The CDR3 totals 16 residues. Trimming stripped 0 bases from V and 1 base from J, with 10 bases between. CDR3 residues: CASSYSLKGSGNTIYF. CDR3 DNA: TGTGCCAGCAGTTACTCGCTTAAGGGGTCTGGAAACACCATATATTTT.

The CDR3 loop is CASSWGWTLGDEKLFF. In nucleotides, the CDR3 is TGTGCCAGCAGCTGGGGGTGGACATTGGGGGACGAAAAACTGTTTTTT. This chain connects TRBV11-2 to TRBJ1-4; possible D gene TRBD1, 5 bases. Germline assignment: CDR1 SGHAT and CDR2 FQNNGV. The length of the CDR3 is 16 residues. The V and J ends lost 4 bases and 8 bases respectively, with 20 bases between them.

The CDR3 DNA sequence: TGTGCCAGCAGTTCCCCACGCCCGGGCGCCTATGGCTACACCTTC. Its translation: CASSSPRPGAYGYTF. This chain connects TRBV6-5 to TRBJ1-2; the D is unclear. Germline values: CDR1 MNHEY, CDR2 SVGAGI. Between the trimmed V and J ends, which lost 4 bases and 4 bases, there was a span of 16 bases. The CDR3 has 15 amino acids.

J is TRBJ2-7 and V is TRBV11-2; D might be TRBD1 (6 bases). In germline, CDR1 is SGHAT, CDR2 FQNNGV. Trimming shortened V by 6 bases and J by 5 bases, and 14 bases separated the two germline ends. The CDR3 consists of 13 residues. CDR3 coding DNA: TGTGCCAGCAGACTAACCGGGACAAACGAGCAGTACTTC. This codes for CASRLTGTNEQYF.

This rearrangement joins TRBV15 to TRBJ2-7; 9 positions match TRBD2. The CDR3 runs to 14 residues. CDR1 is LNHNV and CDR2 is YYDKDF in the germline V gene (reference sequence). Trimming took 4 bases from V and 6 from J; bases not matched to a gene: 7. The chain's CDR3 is CATSIGGGGREQYF. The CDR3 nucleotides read TGTGCCACCAGCATCGGCGGGGGGGGCCGCGAGCAGTACTTC.

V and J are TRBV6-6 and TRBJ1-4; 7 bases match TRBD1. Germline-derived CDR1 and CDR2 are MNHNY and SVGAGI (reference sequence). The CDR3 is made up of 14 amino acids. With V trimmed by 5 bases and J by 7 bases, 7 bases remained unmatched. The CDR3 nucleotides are TGTGCCAGCAGTACGACAGGGATCGTTGAAAAACTGTTTTTT. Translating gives CASSTTGIVEKLFF.

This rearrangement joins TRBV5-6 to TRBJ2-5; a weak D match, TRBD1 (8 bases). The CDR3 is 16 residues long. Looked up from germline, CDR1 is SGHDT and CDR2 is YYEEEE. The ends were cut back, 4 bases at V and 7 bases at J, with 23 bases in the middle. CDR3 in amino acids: CASSHDDRGRGGTQYF. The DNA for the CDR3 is TGTGCCAGCAGCCATGATGACAGGGGCAGGGGGGGGACCCAGTACTTC.

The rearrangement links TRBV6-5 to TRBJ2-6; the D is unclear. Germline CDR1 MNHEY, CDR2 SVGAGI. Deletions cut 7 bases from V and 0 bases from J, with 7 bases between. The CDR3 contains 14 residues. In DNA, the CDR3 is TGTGCCAGCACGCCCGGCTCTGGGGCCAACGTCCTGACTTTC. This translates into CASTPGSGANVLTF.

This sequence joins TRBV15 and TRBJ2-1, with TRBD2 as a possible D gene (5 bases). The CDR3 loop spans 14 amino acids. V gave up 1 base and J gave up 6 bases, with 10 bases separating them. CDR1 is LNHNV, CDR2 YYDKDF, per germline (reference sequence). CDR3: CATSRAPRGNEQFF. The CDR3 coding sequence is TGTGCCACCAGCAGAGCTCCCCGGGGCAATGAGCAGTTCTTC.

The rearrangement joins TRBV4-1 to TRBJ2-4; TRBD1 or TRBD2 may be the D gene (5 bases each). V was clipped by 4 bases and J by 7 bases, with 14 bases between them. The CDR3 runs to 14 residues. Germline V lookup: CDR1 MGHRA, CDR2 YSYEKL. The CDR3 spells CASSLGPPGNIQYF. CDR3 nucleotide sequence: TGCGCCAGCAGCCTGGGACCACCAGGGAACATTCAGTACTTC.

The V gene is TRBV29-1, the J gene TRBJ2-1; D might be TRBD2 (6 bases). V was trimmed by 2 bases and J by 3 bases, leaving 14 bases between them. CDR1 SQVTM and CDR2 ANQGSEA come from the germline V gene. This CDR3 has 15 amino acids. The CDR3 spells CSVERLAGGYNEQFF. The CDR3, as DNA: TGCAGCGTTGAAAGGCTAGCCGGGGGCTACAATGAGCAGTTCTTC.

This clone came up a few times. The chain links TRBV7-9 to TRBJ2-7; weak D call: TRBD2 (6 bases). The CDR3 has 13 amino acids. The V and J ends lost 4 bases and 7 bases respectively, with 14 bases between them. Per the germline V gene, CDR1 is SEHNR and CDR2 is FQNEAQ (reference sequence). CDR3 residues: CASSSRTRGEQYF. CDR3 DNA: TGTGCCAGCAGCTCCAGGACACGGGGGGAGCAGTACTTC.

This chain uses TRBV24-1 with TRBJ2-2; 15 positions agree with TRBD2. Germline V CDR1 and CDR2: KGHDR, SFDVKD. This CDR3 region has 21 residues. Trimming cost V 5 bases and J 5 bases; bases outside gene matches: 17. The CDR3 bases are TGTGCCACCAGTGCCTTCAGGCCCGCCGGGACTAGCGGGAGGCATACCGGGGAGCTGTTTTTT. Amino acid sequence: CATSAFRPAGTSGRHTGELFF.

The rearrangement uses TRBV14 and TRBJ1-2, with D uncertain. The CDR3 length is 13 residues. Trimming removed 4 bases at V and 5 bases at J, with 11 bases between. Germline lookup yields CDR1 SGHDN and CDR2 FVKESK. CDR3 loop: CASSRNAPYGYTF. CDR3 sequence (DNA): TGTGCCAGCAGCCGGAACGCCCCTTATGGCTACACCTTC.

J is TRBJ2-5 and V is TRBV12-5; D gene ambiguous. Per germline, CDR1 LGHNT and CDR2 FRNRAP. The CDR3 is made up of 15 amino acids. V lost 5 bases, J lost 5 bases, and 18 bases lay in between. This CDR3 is CASGPGPPLLETQYF. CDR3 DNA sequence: TGTGCTAGTGGTCCTGGGCCTCCCCTGCTGGAGACCCAGTACTTC.

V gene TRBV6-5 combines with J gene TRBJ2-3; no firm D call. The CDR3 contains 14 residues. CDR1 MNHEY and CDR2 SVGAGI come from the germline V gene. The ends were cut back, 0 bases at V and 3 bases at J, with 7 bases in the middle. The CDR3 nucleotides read TGTGCCAGCAGTTACTCGCACCCTACAGATACGCAGTATTTT. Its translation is CASSYSHPTDTQYF.